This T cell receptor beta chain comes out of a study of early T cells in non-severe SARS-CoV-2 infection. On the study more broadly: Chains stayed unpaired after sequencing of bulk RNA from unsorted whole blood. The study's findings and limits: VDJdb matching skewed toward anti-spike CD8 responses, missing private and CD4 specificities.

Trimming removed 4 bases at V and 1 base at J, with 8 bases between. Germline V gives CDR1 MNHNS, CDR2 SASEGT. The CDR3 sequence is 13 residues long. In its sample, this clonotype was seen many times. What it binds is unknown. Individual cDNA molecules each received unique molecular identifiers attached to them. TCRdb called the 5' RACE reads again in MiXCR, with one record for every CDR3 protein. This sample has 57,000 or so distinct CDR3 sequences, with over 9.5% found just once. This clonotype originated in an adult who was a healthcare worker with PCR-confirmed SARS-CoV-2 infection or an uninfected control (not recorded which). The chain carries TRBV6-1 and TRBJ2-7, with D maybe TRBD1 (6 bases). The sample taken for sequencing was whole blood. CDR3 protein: CASSGGQSYEQYF. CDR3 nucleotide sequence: TGTGCCAGCAGTGGAGGACAGTCCTACGAGCAGTACTTC.